This paragraph reports one TCR beta chain. Its target is unknown. Unmatched junction bases numbered 13, after V lost 2 bases and J lost 8 bases. The CDR3 is made up of 15 amino acids. CDR1 is SGHRS and CDR2 is YFSETQ in the germline V gene. The sample belongs to a study of shared clonotypes between healthy human individuals. Overall study findings and caveats: What limited the represented genetic and exposure-history diversity was the small number of donors.

Sequencing used immunoSEQ multiplex PCR; TCRdb keeps in-frame clones, though not all of them. The table has about 2.4 million clones, roughly 93% seen once. The TCR comes from a young man in good health. Some clones in this sample may be carry-over from other donors' samples. V usage is TRBV5-1 and J usage is TRBJ2-7; 7 nucleotides agree with TRBD1. The sample taken for sequencing was naive CD4+ T cells from PBMCs. The subset: CD45RA+ positively selected. This chain's CDR3 is CASSFEGASSRQQYF. CDR3 sequence (DNA): TGCGCCAGCAGCTTTGAGGGGGCTTCCTCCAGGCAGCAGTACTTC.